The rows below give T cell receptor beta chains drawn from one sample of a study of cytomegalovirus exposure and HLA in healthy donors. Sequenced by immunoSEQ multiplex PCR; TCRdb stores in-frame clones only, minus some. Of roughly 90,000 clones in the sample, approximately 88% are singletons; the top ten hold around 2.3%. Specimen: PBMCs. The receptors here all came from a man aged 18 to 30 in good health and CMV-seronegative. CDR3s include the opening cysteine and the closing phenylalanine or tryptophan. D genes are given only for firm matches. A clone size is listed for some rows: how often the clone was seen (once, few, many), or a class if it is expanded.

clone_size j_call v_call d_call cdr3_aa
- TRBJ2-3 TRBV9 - CASSVPAGLTDTQYF
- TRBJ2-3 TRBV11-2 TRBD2 CASSFSSLAGTQYF
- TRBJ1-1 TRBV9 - CASSVEETPLKRGAFF
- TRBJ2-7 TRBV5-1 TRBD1 CASSLRWDRGDYEQYF
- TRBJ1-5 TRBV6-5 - CASSYSTQQPQHF
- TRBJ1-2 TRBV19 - CASSEQGFYGYTF
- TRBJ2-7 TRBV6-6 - CASSFLLGSNEQYF
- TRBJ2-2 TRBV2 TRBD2 CASSEVAGANTGELFF
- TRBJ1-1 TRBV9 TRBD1 CASSVNREGQGTEAFF
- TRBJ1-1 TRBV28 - CASSTTGAENTEAFF
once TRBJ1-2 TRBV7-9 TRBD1 CASSPAGQGVSGYTF
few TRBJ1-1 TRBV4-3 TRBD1 CASSHNDRGWTEAFF
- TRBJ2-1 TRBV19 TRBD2 CASIGSGGSSYNEQFF
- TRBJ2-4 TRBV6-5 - CASSYLPGEGNIQYF
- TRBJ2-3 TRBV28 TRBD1 CASSFGPGQGTDTQYF
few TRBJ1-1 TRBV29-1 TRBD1 CSVEALTGVGISAEAFF
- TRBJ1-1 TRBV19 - CASSIQGTRSTEAFF
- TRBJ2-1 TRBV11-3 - CASSLTSNEQFF
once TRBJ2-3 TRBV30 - CAWSVSESQYF
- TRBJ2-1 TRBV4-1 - CASSQGSLGNEQFF
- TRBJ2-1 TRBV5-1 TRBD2 CASSFTSVPYNEQFF
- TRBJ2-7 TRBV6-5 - CASTSGLSYEQYF
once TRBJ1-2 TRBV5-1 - CASSLRQSANYGYTF
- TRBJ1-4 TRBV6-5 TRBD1 CASGQGAKELFF
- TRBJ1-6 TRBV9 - CASSVGSLYNSPLHF
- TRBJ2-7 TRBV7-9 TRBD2 CASSFSGRDYEQYF
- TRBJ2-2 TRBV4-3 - CASSQAPRAEATGELFF
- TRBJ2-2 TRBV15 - CATSRDPTANTGELFF
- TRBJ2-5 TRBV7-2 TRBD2 CASSLGLAGGPGTQYF
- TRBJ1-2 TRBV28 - CASSLSGAPGYGYTF
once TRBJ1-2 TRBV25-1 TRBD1 CASSDQGAPKSNYGYTF
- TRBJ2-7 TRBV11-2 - CASSKRLQGGYSSYEQYF
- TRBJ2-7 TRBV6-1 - CASSESGVSSYEQYF
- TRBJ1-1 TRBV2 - CASSEGQPLRGNTEAFF
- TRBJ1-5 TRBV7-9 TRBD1 CASSQQGAHQPQHF
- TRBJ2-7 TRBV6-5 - CASSVGAGNEQYF
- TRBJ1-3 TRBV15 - CATSRAGSAGNTIYF
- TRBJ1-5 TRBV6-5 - CASSRVGTYQPQHF
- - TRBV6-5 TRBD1 CATRPVTGSSYEQYF
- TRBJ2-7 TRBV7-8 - CASSRQASYEQYF
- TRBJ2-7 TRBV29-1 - CSVDREAEQYF
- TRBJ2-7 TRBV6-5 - CASSRAYEQYF
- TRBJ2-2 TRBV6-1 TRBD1 CARDRGLDTGELFF